The 8 T cell receptor beta chains presented below share a single source sample, sequenced in a study of shared clonotypes between healthy human individuals. Using immunoSEQ multiplex PCR, the repertoire was profiled, and TCRdb retains in-frame clones only, with some absent. This table holds hundreds of thousands of clones, 90% to 95% found once. Naive CD8 populations comprised CD45RO-negative cells positively selected for CCR7, excluding terminally differentiated effector memory CD45RA+ cells. Sample: naive CD8+ T cells sorted from blood. The receptors were sampled from a young man in good health.

The chain combines TRBV5-8 with TRBJ1-1; 9 nucleotides agree with TRBD1. The CDR3 contains 17 residues. CDR1 SGHTS and CDR2 YDEGEE come from the germline V gene. V lost 3 bases and J lost 6; bases outside the gene matches: 15. The CDR3 DNA sequence: TGTGCCAGCAGCTCAAAATGGACAGGGGAGTACGAGCCTGAAGCTTTCTTT. The encoded protein is CASSSKWTGEYEPEAFF. The full variable domain, in which reference TRBV5-8 and TRBJ1-1 provide the parts outside the CDR3, is EAGVTQSPTHLIKTRGQQATLRCSPISGHTSVYWYQQALGLGLQFLLWYDEGEERNRGNFPPRFSGRQFPNYSSELNVNALELEDSALYLCASSSKWTGEYEPEAFFGQGTRLTVV.

The chain employs TRBV10-3 and TRBJ2-6; D possibly corresponds to TRBD2 (5 bases). Germline assignment: CDR1 ENHRY and CDR2 SYGVKD. Trimming pared 10 bases from V and 0 bases from J, leaving 10 bases between. The CDR3 loop spans 14 amino acids. The DNA of the CDR3 is TGTGCCAGCCACGAGGGCTCTGGGGCCAACGTCCTGACTTTC. This translates into CASHEGSGANVLTF.

The chain joins TRBV9 to TRBJ2-4; 12 bases line up with TRBD1. The germline gives CDR1 SGDLS, CDR2 YYNGEE. CDR3 length equals 17 residues. V lost 4 bases, J lost 2 bases, and 7 bases stayed unmatched. This chain's CDR3 is CASSSPGQGATKNIQYF. The CDR3, as DNA: TGTGCCAGCAGCTCCCCGGGACAGGGGGCCACCAAAAACATTCAGTACTTC.

This chain joins TRBV7-3 and TRBJ2-5; 8 nucleotides line up with TRBD2. V shed 5 bases, J shed 2 bases, and the junction held 10 bases outside the gene matches. Germline assignment: CDR1 SGHTA and CDR2 FQGTGA. CDR3 length: 16 amino acids. The CDR3 nucleotides read TGTGCCAGCAGCCCAACGGGGTTAGCGGGGCAAGAGACCCAGTACTTC. Its protein product is CASSPTGLAGQETQYF.

The V and J genes are TRBV27 and TRBJ1-1; D may be TRBD1 (5 bases). The V gene lost 1 base and the J gene lost 1 base, with 16 bases spanning the gap. From germline, CDR1 is MNHEY and CDR2 SMNVEV (reference sequence). There are 17 residues in the CDR3. The CDR3 sequence: CASSLFVTGARNTEAFF. CDR3 in DNA: TGTGCCAGCAGTTTATTCGTAACCGGGGCGCGGAACACTGAAGCTTTCTTT.

V is TRBV5-1 and J is TRBJ2-1, with TRBD2 matching over 9 bases. With V trimmed by 4 bases and J by 9 bases, 5 bases remained unmatched. The CDR3 extends over 13 amino acids. Germline CDR1 reads SGHRS; CDR2 reads YFSETQ. The CDR3 reads CASSSSGSSEQFF. DNA of the CDR3: TGCGCCAGCAGCAGTAGCGGGAGCAGTGAGCAGTTCTTC. The variable domain in full, with the rest retrieved from reference TRBV5-1 and TRBJ2-1, is KAGVTQTPRYLIKTRGQQVTLSCSPISGHRSVSWYQQTPGQGLQFLFEYFSETQRNKGNFPGRFSGRQFSNSRSEMNVSTLELGDSALYLCASSSSGSSEQFFGPGTRLTVL.

The CDR3 DNA is TGTGCCATCAGTGAGTCGTGGGGGATCCCATCCTACGAGCAGTACTTC. Protein product: CAISESWGIPSYEQYF. This rearrangement joins TRBV10-3 to TRBJ2-7; D might be TRBD1 or TRBD2, each matching 5 bases. Germline-derived CDR1 and CDR2 are ENHRY and SYGVKD. The CDR3 extends over 16 amino acids. The V gene lost 0 bases and the J gene lost 1 base, with 13 bases spanning the gap.

This chain connects TRBV4-3 to TRBJ1-1, with TRBD1 identical over 10 bases. V shed 0 bases, J shed 3 bases, and the junction held 10 bases outside the gene matches. Germline V gene sequence: CDR1 LGHNA, CDR2 YSLEER. The CDR3 consists of 18 residues. The CDR3 sequence: CASSQDFGTGVGDTEAFF. CDR3 bases: TGCGCCAGCAGCCAAGATTTTGGGACAGGGGTCGGAGACACTGAAGCTTTCTTT.